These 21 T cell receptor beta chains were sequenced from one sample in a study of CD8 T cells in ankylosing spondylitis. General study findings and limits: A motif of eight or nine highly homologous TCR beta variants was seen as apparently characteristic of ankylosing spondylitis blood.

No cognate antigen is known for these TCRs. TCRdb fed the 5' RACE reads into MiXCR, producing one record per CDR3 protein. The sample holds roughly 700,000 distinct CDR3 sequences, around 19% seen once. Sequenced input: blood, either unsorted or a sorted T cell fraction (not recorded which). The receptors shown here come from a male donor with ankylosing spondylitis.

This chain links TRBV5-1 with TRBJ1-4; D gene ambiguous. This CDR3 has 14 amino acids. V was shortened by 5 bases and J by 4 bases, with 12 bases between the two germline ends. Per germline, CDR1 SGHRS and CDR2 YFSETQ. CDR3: CASREDGNNEKLFF. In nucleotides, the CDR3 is TGCGCCAGCAGGGAGGACGGAAATAATGAAAAACTGTTTTTT.

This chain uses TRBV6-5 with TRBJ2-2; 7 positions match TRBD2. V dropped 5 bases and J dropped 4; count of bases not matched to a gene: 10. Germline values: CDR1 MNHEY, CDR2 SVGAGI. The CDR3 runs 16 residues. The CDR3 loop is CASSPFSGRVTGELFF. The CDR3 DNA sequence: TGTGCCAGCAGTCCATTCTCAGGGAGGGTCACCGGGGAGCTGTTTTTT.

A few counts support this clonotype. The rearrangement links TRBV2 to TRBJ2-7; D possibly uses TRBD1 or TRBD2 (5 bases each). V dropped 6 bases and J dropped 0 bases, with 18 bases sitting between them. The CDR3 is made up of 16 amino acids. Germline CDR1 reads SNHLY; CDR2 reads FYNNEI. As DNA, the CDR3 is TGTGCCAGCAGAGCCAACCGGGACGGAGTCTCCTACGAGCAGTACTTC. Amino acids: CASRANRDGVSYEQYF.

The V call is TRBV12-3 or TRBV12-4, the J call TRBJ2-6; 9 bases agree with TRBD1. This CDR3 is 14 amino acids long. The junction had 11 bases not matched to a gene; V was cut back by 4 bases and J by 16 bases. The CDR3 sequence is CASSSTLGGQGLTF. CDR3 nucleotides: TGTGCCAGCAGTTCTACGCTAGGGGGACAGGGTCTGACTTTC.

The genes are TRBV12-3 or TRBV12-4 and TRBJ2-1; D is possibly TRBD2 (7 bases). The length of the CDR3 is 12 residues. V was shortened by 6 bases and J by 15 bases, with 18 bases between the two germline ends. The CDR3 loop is CASSRPRGGRFF. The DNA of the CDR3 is TGTGCCAGCAGCCGTCCTAGGGGGGGCCGGTTCTTC.

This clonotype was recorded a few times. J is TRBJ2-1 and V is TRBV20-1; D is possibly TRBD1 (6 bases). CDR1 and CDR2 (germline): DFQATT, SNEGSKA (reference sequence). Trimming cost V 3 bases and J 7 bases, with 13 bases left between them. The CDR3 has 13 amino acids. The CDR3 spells CSASSTQGNEQFF. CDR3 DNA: TGCAGTGCTAGCTCGACACAGGGAAATGAGCAGTTCTTC.

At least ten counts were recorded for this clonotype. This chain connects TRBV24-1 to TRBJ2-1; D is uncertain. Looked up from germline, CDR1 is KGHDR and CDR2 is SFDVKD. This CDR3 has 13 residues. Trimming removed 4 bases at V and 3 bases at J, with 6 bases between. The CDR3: CATSDSDYNEQFF. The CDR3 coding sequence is TGTGCCACCAGTGACTCGGACTACAATGAGCAGTTCTTC.

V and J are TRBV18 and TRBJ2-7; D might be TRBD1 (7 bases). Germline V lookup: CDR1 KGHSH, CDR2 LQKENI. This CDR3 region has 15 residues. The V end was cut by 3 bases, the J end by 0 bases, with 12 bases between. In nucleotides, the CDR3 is TGTGCCAGCTCACCCCGGCAGGGGGGCTCCTACGAGCAGTACTTC. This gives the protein CASSPRQGGSYEQYF.

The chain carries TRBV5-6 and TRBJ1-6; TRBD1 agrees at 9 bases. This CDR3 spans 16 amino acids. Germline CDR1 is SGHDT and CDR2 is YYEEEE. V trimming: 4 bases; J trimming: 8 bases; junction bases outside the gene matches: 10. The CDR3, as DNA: TGTGCCAGCAGCCCGGGACAGGGTTCTTTTGATTCACCCCTCCACTTT. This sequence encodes CASSPGQGSFDSPLHF.

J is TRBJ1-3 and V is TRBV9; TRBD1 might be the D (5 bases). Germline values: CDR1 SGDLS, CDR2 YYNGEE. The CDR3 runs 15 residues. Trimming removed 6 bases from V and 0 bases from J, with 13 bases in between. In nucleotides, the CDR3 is TGTGCCAGCACCCGGGACCCAGGCTCTGGAAACACCATATATTTT. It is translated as CASTRDPGSGNTIYF.

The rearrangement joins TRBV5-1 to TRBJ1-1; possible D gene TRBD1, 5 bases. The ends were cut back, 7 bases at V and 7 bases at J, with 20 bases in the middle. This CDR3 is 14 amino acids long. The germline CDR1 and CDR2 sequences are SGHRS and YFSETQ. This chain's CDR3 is CASGGVSGQDEAFF. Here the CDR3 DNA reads TGCGCCAGCGGGGGTGTTTCTGGGCAGGATGAAGCTTTCTTT.

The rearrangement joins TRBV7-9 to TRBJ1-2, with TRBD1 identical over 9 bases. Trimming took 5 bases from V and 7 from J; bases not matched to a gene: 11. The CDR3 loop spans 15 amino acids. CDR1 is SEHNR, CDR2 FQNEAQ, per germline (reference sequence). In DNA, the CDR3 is TGTGCCAGCAGCCCCCTGGTGGGACAGGGCGTTGGCTACACCTTC. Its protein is CASSPLVGQGVGYTF.

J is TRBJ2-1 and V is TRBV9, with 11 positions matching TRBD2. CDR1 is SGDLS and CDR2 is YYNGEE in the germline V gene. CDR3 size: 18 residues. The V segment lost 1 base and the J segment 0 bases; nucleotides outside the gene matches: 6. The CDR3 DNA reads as TGTGCCAGCAGCGTACAGTCTAGCGGGAGGTTCTCCTACAATGAGCAGTTCTTC. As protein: CASSVQSSGRFSYNEQFF.

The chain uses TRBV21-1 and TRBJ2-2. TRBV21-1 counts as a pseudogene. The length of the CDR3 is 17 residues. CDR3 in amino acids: CASTTTGNGTDTGELFF. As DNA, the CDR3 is TGTGCCAGCACCACGACGGGGAATGGGACGGACACCGGGGAGCTGTTTTTT.

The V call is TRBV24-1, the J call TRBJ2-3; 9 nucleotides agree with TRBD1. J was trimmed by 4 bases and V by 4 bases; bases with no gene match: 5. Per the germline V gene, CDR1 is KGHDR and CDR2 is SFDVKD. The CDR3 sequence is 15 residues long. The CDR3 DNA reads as TGTGCCACCAGTGAGGCGGGGACAGGGCCAGATACGCAGTATTTT. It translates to CATSEAGTGPDTQYF.

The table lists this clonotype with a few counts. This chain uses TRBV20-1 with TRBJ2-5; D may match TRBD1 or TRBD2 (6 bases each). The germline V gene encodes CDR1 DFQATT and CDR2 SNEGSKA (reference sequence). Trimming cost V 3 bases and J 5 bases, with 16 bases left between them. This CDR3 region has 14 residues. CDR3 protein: CSASEGGPEETQYF. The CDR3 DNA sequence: TGCAGTGCTAGCGAGGGGGGCCCGGAGGAGACCCAGTACTTC.

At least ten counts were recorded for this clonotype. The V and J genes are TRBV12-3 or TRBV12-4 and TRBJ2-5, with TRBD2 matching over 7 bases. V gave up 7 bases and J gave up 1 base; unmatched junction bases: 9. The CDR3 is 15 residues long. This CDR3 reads CASTASGGSQETQYF. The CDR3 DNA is TGTGCCAGCACCGCTAGCGGTGGTAGCCAAGAGACCCAGTACTTC.

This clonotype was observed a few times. The chain's CDR3 is CASHPTGDNEQFF. The CDR3 bases are TGTGCCAGCCATCCGACAGGGGACAATGAGCAGTTCTTC. The V call is TRBV27, the J call TRBJ2-1; 8 bases align to TRBD1. This CDR3 has 13 amino acids. V shed 8 bases and J 5 bases; nucleotides not matched to a gene: 5. Looked up from germline, CDR1 is MNHEY and CDR2 is SMNVEV (reference sequence).

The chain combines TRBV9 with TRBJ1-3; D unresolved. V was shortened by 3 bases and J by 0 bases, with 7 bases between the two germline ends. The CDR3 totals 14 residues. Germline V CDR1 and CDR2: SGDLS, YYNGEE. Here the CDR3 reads CASSARTSGNTIYF. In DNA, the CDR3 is TGTGCCAGCAGCGCTCGCACCTCTGGAAACACCATATATTTT.

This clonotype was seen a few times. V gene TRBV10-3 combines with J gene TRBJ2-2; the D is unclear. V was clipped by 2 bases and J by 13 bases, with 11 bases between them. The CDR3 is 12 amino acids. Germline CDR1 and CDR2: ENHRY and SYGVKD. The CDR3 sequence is CAISETANRLFF. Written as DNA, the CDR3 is TGTGCCATCAGTGAGACTGCCAATAGGCTGTTTTTT.

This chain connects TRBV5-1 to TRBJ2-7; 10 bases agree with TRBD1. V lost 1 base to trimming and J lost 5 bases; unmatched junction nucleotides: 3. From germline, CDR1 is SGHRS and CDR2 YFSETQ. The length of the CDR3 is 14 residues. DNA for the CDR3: TGCGCCAGCAGCTTGAGACAGGGGGCTAACGAGCAGTACTTC. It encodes CASSLRQGANEQYF.